This T cell receptor beta chain derives from a study of molecular identifiers for immune sequencing clone quantification. Study observations and caveats: About a million naive cells reportedly did not prevent detection of spiked Jurkat TCR RNA from one cell.

Listed TCR primers, together with previously described methods, were used for the bulk TCR libraries. Each CDR3 protein is one row after TCRdb ran MiXCR on the PCR reads. The sample holds about 100,000 distinct CDR3 sequences, under 40% seen once. With 10%, 30% or 50% of RNA, roughly 20,000 to 1,000,000 naive CD8 T cells were sequenced. A CD8+CD4-CCR7+CD45RA+ phenotype served as the sorting definition for naive CD8 T cells. Germline-derived CDR1 and CDR2 are SGHVS and FQNEAQ. V shed 4 bases and J 0 bases; nucleotides not matched to a gene: 6. This CDR3 has 15 residues. At least ten counts were recorded for this clonotype. Its antigen is not identified.

This sequence originates from a human donor in good health. Some libraries in this study had Jurkat cell RNA spiked in. V gene TRBV7-8 combines with J gene TRBJ2-7; 7 nucleotides align to TRBD2. The sequenced sample was naive CD8+ T cells from blood, with Jurkat cell RNA spiked in. Specified subset: FACS-sorted CD8+CD4-CCR7+CD45RA+ naive T cells. The CDR3 spells CASSSLTSDSYEQYF. CDR3 in DNA: TGTGCCAGCAGCTCCCTAACTAGCGACTCCTACGAGCAGTACTTC.